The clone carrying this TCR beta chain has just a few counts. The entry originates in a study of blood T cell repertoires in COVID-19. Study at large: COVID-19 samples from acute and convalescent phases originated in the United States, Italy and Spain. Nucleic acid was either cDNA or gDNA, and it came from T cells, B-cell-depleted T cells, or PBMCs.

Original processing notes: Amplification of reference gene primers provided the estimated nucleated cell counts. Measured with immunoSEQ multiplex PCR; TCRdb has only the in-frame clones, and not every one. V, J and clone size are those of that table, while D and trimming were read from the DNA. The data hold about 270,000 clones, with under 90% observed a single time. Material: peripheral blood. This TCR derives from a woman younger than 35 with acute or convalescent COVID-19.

CDR3 protein: CSASAGTGGVYGYTF. The CDR3 DNA follows: TGCAGTGCTAGTGCGGGGACAGGGGGAGTCTATGGCTACACCTTC. The chain joins TRBV20-1 to TRBJ1-2; 11 bases agree with TRBD1. This CDR3 contains 15 residues. Germline assignment: CDR1 DFQATT and CDR2 SNEGSKA (reference sequence). Losses at the gene ends were 3 bases for V and 4 bases for J; bases not matched to a gene: 7.